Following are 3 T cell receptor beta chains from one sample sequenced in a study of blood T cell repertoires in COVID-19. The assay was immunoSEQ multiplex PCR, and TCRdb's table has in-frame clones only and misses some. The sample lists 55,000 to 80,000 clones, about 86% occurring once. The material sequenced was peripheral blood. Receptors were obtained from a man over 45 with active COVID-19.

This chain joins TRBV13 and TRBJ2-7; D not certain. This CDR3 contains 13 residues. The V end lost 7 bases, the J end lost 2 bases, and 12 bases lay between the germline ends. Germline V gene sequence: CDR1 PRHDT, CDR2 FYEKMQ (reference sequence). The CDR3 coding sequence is TGTGCCAGCAACCCCACGGGTACCTACGAGCAGTACTTC. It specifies CASNPTGTYEQYF.

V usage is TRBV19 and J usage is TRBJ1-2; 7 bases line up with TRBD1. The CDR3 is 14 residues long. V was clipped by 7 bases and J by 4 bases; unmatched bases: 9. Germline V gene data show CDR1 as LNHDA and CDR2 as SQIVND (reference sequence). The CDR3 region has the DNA TGTGCCAGTATCGCAGGGGGGCTTGGCTATGGCTACACCTTC. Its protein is CASIAGGLGYGYTF.

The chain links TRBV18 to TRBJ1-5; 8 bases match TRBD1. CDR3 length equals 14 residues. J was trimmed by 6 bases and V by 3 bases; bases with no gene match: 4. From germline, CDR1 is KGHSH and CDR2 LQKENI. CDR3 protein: CASSPETGGQPQHF. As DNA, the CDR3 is TGTGCCAGCTCACCGGAAACAGGGGGTCAGCCCCAGCATTTT.